The 9 T cell receptor beta chains given below trace back to one sample, sequenced in a study of OX40 agonist ivuxolimab in advanced cancers. The assay was immunoSEQ multiplex PCR, and TCRdb's table has in-frame clones only and misses some. The top ten clones hold roughly 4.7% of a sample with around 72,000 clones, roughly 80% of them seen once. The specimen comprised CD4+ or CD8+ T cells sorted from blood, sampled in a trial of the OX40 agonist ivuxolimab. These TCRs come from an adult with an advanced solid tumor such as melanoma, head and neck, liver or kidney cancer.

V and J are TRBV5-1 and TRBJ2-1; TRBD1 or TRBD2 may be the D gene (5 bases each). Trimming shortened V by 0 bases and J by 9 bases, and 13 bases separated the two germline ends. The CDR3 covers 14 residues. Germline CDR1 and CDR2: SGHRS and YFSETQ. CDR3 protein: CASSLEVSGGEQFF. The CDR3 nucleotides are TGCGCCAGCAGCTTGGAAGTGAGTGGGGGTGAGCAGTTCTTC.

This clone was seen just once. The J gene is TRBJ1-3, the V gene TRBV5-1; the D gene is possibly TRBD1 (5 bases). CDR1 SGHRS and CDR2 YFSETQ come from the germline V gene. This CDR3 comprises 16 residues. Deletions cut 0 bases from V and 1 base from J, with 11 bases between. The CDR3 DNA is TGCGCCAGCAGCTTGGGGCAGGGAAGATCTGGAAACACCATATATTTT. Translation: CASSLGQGRSGNTIYF.

The chain joins TRBV11-1 to TRBJ2-1; 11 nucleotides agree with TRBD2. Germline V CDR1 and CDR2: SGHAT, FQDESV (reference sequence). After removal of 0 bases from V and 6 bases from J, the junction contained 4 bases not matched to a gene. This CDR3 contains 16 residues. The CDR3 DNA is TGTGCCAGCAGCTTAGCACGTAGCGGGAGGGCCAATGAGCAGTTCTTC. This sequence encodes CASSLARSGRANEQFF.

The CDR3 loop reads CASSFAGVNYEQYF. In DNA form, the CDR3 reads TGTGCCAGCAGCTTTGCAGGGGTTAACTACGAGCAGTACTTC. J is TRBJ2-5 and V is TRBV7-7; D might be TRBD1 (6 bases). The assigned J gene may be wrong: the sequence end matches TRBJ2-7 better. This CDR3 has 14 residues. Germline CDR1 SSHAT, CDR2 FNYEAQ (reference sequence).

The chain couples TRBV29-1 to TRBJ2-5; 8 bases line up with TRBD2. This CDR3 region has 19 residues. Looked up from germline, CDR1 is SQVTM and CDR2 is ANQGSEA. The ends lost 0 bases at V and 2 bases at J; junction bases unmatched: 17. This CDR3 is CSVEDPQARTREGQETQYF. For the CDR3, the DNA is TGCAGCGTTGAAGATCCCCAGGCCCGTACCCGGGAGGGTCAAGAGACCCAGTACTTC.

V and J are TRBV19 and TRBJ2-2; no clear D gene. This CDR3 comprises 13 residues. Germline V gives CDR1 LNHDA, CDR2 SQIVND (reference sequence). Trimming left V 3 bases short and J 2 bases short, with 4 bases between. The chain's CDR3 is CASSIGNTGELFF. The CDR3 DNA reads as TGTGCCAGTAGTATCGGCAACACCGGGGAGCTGTTTTTT. Full variable domain (outside the CDR3, taken from reference TRBV19 and TRBJ2-2): DGGITQSPKYLFRKEGQNVTLSCEQNLNHDAMYWYRQDPGQGLRLIYYSQIVNDFQKGDIAEGYSVSREKKESFPLTVTSAQKNPTAFYLCASSIGNTGELFFGEGSRLTVL.

V usage is TRBV23-1 and J usage is TRBJ2-7; D remains ambiguous. TRBV23-1 is given ORF status, its function remaining uncertain. Trimming pared 11 bases from V and 1 base from J, leaving 18 bases between. The CDR3 is 14 residues long. The CDR3 nucleotides are TGCGCCCTCCTCCACCCGTGGGAATCCTACGAGCAGTACTTC. As protein: CALLHPWESYEQYF.

The table lists this clone with a count of one. The chain combines TRBV4-2 with TRBJ2-7, with TRBD1 matching over 8 bases. The CDR3 has 14 amino acids. Germline CDR1 and CDR2: LGHNA and YNFKEQ. Losses at the gene ends were 1 base for V and 5 bases for J; bases not matched to a gene: 4. The CDR3: CASSQAGQGNEQYF. The DNA of the CDR3 is TGTGCCAGCAGCCAAGCAGGACAGGGTAACGAGCAGTACTTC.

The gene calls are TRBV13 and TRBJ2-2; 8 bases fit TRBD1. This CDR3 is 16 amino acids long. The trim removed 4 bases at V and 3 bases at J, leaving 7 bases unmatched. Germline V gene sequence: CDR1 PRHDT, CDR2 FYEKMQ (reference sequence). In DNA form, the CDR3 reads TGTGCCAGCAGCTCCCGGACAGGGCAGGACACCGGGGAGCTGTTTTTT. It yields the protein CASSSRTGQDTGELFF.